Listed here are 15 T cell receptor beta chains from one sample, sequenced in a study of identical twins. TCRdb reprocessed the 5' RACE reads via MiXCR and lists one record per CDR3 protein. The sample records some 440,000 distinct CDR3 sequences, approximately 24% being singletons. The same specimen was also included in a second study, on T cells expressing NK-cell markers.

The sequencing sample was made of CD4+ T cells sorted from blood. These receptors were collected from a woman between 18 and 29 years old in good health.

This clonotype was recorded many times. As DNA, the CDR3 is TGTGCCAGCAGCACCACTAGGTCCGGCACAGATACGCAGTATTTT. Its protein is CASSTTRSGTDTQYF. This chain links TRBV7-2 with TRBJ2-3, with D perhaps matching TRBD2 (5 bases). Germline V gene lookup returns CDR1 SGHTA and CDR2 FQGNSA. The CDR3 sequence is 15 residues long. Deletions cut 5 bases from V and 1 base from J, with 13 bases between.

This clonotype was counted only a few times. The V gene is TRBV7-6, the J gene TRBJ2-3; the D gene is possibly TRBD2 (6 bases). Between the trimmed V and J ends, which lost 1 base and 3 bases, there was a span of 8 bases. Germline CDR1 SGHVS, CDR2 FNYEAQ. This CDR3 contains 14 residues. In nucleotides, the CDR3 is TGTGCCAGCAGCTTAGTGGGACTTACAGATACGCAGTATTTT. It codes for CASSLVGLTDTQYF.

The rearrangement links TRBV20-1 to TRBJ2-1; TRBD1 is a possible D gene (5 bases). The V gene's germline CDR1 is DFQATT and CDR2 SNEGSKA (reference sequence). V was clipped by 3 bases and J by 2 bases, with 8 bases between them. The length of the CDR3 is 13 residues. The CDR3 loop reads CSASQDTYNEQFF. CDR3 nucleotide sequence: TGCAGTGCTAGCCAGGACACCTACAATGAGCAGTTCTTC.

V usage is TRBV20-1 and J usage is TRBJ2-4; 12 bases align to TRBD2. V shed 0 bases and J 3 bases; nucleotides not matched to a gene: 6. CDR3 length equals 17 residues. CDR1 DFQATT and CDR2 SNEGSKA come from the germline V gene (reference sequence). The CDR3: CSARDLTSGSSKNIQYF. DNA of the CDR3: TGCAGTGCTAGAGATTTGACTAGCGGGAGTAGCAAAAACATTCAGTACTTC.

The V call is TRBV6-5, the J call TRBJ2-7; tentatively, D is TRBD1 or TRBD2 (5 bases each). Germline CDR1 reads MNHEY; CDR2 reads SVGAGI. The germline V and J ends were trimmed by 4 bases and 7 bases, with 8 bases remaining between them. The CDR3 contains 11 residues. CDR3 nucleotide sequence: TGTGCCAGCAGTTGGGGGTGGGAGCAGTACTTC. Protein product: CASSWGWEQYF.

This clonotype occurred a few times. The gene calls are TRBV20-1 and TRBJ2-1; TRBD1 might be the D (7 bases). Germline V CDR1 and CDR2: DFQATT, SNEGSKA (reference sequence). V was shortened by 5 bases and J by 1 base, with 15 bases between the two germline ends. This CDR3 has 15 amino acids. The CDR3 DNA reads as TGCAGTGCTTCAAATCAGGGGGGATCCTACAATGAGCAGTTCTTC. Translating gives CSASNQGGSYNEQFF.

This clonotype was found a few times. The chain combines TRBV7-6 with TRBJ1-1, with D uncertain. CDR3 size: 14 residues. Germline V gives CDR1 SGHVS, CDR2 FNYEAQ. V lost 0 bases and J 4 bases, leaving 9 bases between the germline ends. The CDR3 here is CASSLAPQITEAFF. DNA for the CDR3: TGTGCCAGCAGCTTAGCGCCCCAGATCACTGAAGCTTTCTTT.

This chain connects TRBV7-6 to TRBJ2-2; 7 bases are a match to TRBD1. This CDR3 has 15 amino acids. V was clipped by 1 base and J by 5 bases; unmatched bases: 4. From germline, CDR1 is SGHVS and CDR2 FNYEAQ. CDR3: CASSLGYRGTGELFF. In nucleotides, the CDR3 is TGTGCCAGCAGCTTAGGCTACAGGGGAACCGGGGAGCTGTTTTTT.

This clonotype was observed a few times. The chain couples TRBV4-2 to TRBJ2-2; 9 nucleotides align to TRBD1. The trim removed 4 bases at V and 4 bases at J, leaving 4 bases unmatched. Per germline, CDR1 LGHNA and CDR2 YNFKEQ. The CDR3 covers 15 residues. Here the CDR3 reads CASSRDRAGTGELFF. The DNA for the CDR3 is TGTGCCAGCAGCCGGGACAGGGCGGGCACCGGGGAGCTGTTTTTT.

This clonotype occurred many times. The chain recombines TRBV12-3 or TRBV12-4 with TRBJ2-5, with no clear D. The CDR3 consists of 12 residues. Trimming took 2 bases from V and 2 from J, leaving 3 bases between them. CDR3 nucleotides: TGTGCCAGCAGTTTACAACAAGAGACCCAGTACTTC. Its translation: CASSLQQETQYF.

This clonotype was detected a few times. The V and J genes are TRBV9 and TRBJ1-2; D possibly corresponds to TRBD1 (6 bases). V was shortened by 4 bases and J by 4 bases, with 14 bases between the two germline ends. Germline V gene sequence: CDR1 SGDLS, CDR2 YYNGEE. The length of the CDR3 is 14 residues. CDR3 sequence (DNA): TGTGCCAGCAGCCCGGTGGGGGCCGTCTATGGCTACACCTTC. It encodes CASSPVGAVYGYTF.

This clonotype came up a few times. The V call is TRBV14, the J call TRBJ1-2; D perhaps matches TRBD1 (5 bases). Germline CDR1 and CDR2: SGHDN and FVKESK. The V end lost 4 bases, the J end lost 3 bases, and 6 bases lay between the germline ends. This CDR3 region has 12 residues. The CDR3 nucleotides are TGTGCCAGCAGCCGGGACGACTATGGCTACACCTTC. This codes for CASSRDDYGYTF.

The chain couples TRBV9 to TRBJ2-7; tentatively, D is TRBD1 (5 bases). The CDR3 consists of 14 residues. Germline values: CDR1 SGDLS, CDR2 YYNGEE. V gave up 0 bases and J gave up 4 bases, with 11 bases separating them. The CDR3 coding sequence is TGTGCCAGCAGCGTAGGAGAAGGGGCGTACGAGCAGTACTTC. Amino acid sequence: CASSVGEGAYEQYF.

This chain connects TRBV7-9 to TRBJ1-4, with D possibly being TRBD1 (5 bases). The CDR3 has 14 residues. Germline V gives CDR1 SEHNR, CDR2 FQNEAQ (reference sequence). With 5 bases removed from V and 7 bases from J, the gap between germline ends came to 14 bases. CDR3 bases: TGTGCCAGCAGCACCCAGGGTCGGGGTGAAAAACTGTTTTTT. Translated: CASSTQGRGEKLFF. The complete variable domain, with remaining parts taken from reference TRBV7-9 and TRBJ1-4, reads DTGVSQNPRHKITKRGQNVTFRCDPISEHNRLYWYRQTLGQGPEFLTYFQNEAQLEKSRLLSDRFSAERPKGSFSTLEIQRTEQGDSAMYLCASSTQGRGEKLFFGSGTQLSVL.

This chain links TRBV3-1 with TRBJ1-2; 10 nucleotides line up with TRBD1. Germline-derived CDR1 and CDR2 are LGHDT and YNNKEL (reference sequence). J was trimmed by 8 bases and V by 8 bases; bases with no gene match: 8. This CDR3 comprises 13 residues. Here the CDR3 reads CASAGTGAGGYTF. CDR3 DNA: TGTGCCAGCGCCGGGACAGGGGCTGGCGGCTACACCTTC.